The rows below give T cell receptor beta chains drawn from one sample of a study of blood T cells in healthy people across ages. TCRdb reprocessed the 5' RACE reads via MiXCR and lists one record per CDR3 protein. The sample yields about 770,000 distinct CDR3 sequences, roughly 44% seen once. Sequenced input: blood. The origin of the receptors is a man aged 55 to 70 in good health. The CDR3 runs from the conserved cysteine through the conserved F or W. Fields, in order: D gene, clone size, J gene, V gene, CDR3 protein, CDR3 DNA. The D gene is left open where the match is weak. Size is omitted from some rows. Given values are once, few, many or a class for expanded clones.

D: TRBD2
size: .
J: TRBJ2-2
V: TRBV7-3
CDR3: CASSLSASGANTGELFF
DNA: TGTGCCAGCAGCTTATCGGCTAGCGGGGCGAACACCGGGGAGCTGTTTTTT

D: TRBD1
size: .
J: TRBJ2-1
V: TRBV9
CDR3: CASSGGTGAEQFF
DNA: TGTGCCAGCAGCGGGGGGACAGGAGCTGAGCAGTTCTTC

D: TRBD1
size: few
J: TRBJ1-1
V: TRBV5-1
CDR3: CASSLGTGSTEAFF
DNA: TGCGCCAGCAGCTTGGGGACAGGGAGCACTGAAGCTTTCTTT

D: .
size: few
J: TRBJ1-2
V: TRBV6-5
CDR3: CASSYRRRVVGYTF
DNA: TGTGCCAGCAGTTACCGTCGAAGGGTAGTTGGCTACACCTTC

D: .
size: .
J: TRBJ2-2
V: TRBV7-2
CDR3: CASSLTSGENTGELFF
DNA: TGTGCCAGCAGCCTGACTAGTGGGGAAAACACCGGGGAGCTGTTTTTT

D: .
size: .
J: TRBJ1-2
V: TRBV29-1
CDR3: CSVIFFLPIQNYGCTF
DNA: TGCAGCGTTATATTTTTCTTGCCGATACAAAACTATGGCTGCACCTTC

D: .
size: few
J: TRBJ2-1
V: TRBV9
CDR3: CASSTSSGSSYNEQFF
DNA: TGTGCCAGCAGCACCTCATCAGGGAGCTCCTACAATGAGCAGTTCTTC

D: .
size: .
J: TRBJ1-2
V: TRBV7-3
CDR3: CASSLTSTSYGYTF
DNA: TGTGCCAGCAGCTTAACGTCGACATCCTATGGCTACACCTTC

D: TRBD1
size: few
J: TRBJ2-7
V: TRBV7-2
CDR3: CASNPRGTGSSYEQYF
DNA: TGTGCCAGCAACCCTAGGGGGACAGGGTCTTCCTACGAGCAGTACTTC

D: TRBD1
size: .
J: TRBJ1-1
V: TRBV5-1
CDR3: CASSYRGGGEAFF
DNA: TGCGCCAGCAGCTACAGGGGAGGTGGTGAAGCTTTCTTT

D: .
size: .
J: TRBJ2-1
V: TRBV29-1
CDR3: CSVGNWNSEQFF
DNA: TGCAGCGTTGGAAATTGGAACAGTGAGCAGTTCTTC

D: .
size: few
J: TRBJ2-7
V: TRBV3-1
CDR3: CASSHSGQSYEQYF
DNA: TGTGCCAGCAGTCACAGTGGACAGTCCTACGAGCAGTACTTC

D: .
size: few
J: TRBJ1-2
V: TRBV28
CDR3: CASRIGPAYGYTF
DNA: TGTGCCAGCAGGATCGGACCGGCTTATGGCTACACCTTC

D: .
size: many
J: TRBJ1-5
V: TRBV20-1
CDR3: CSAIPPGQPQHF
DNA: TGCAGTGCAATACCTCCGGGGCAGCCCCAGCATTTT

D: TRBD2
size: few
J: TRBJ2-1
V: TRBV20-1
CDR3: CSARHSGGFNEQFF
DNA: TGCAGTGCTAGACATAGCGGGGGGTTTAATGAGCAGTTCTTC

D: .
size: many
J: TRBJ2-1
V: TRBV29-1
CDR3: CSVGAVANYNEQFF
DNA: TGCAGCGTTGGCGCAGTCGCTAACTACAATGAGCAGTTCTTC

D: .
size: once
J: TRBJ1-2
V: TRBV7-9
CDR3: CASSLIADGYTF
DNA: TGTGCCAGCAGCTTAATCGCGGATGGCTACACCTTC

D: TRBD1
size: few
J: TRBJ1-2
V: TRBV10-2
CDR3: CPGTGANYGYTF
DNA: TGCCCTGGGACAGGAGCTAACTATGGCTACACCTTC

D: .
size: few
J: TRBJ2-5
V: TRBV7-9
CDR3: CASSFWGAETQYF
DNA: TGTGCCAGCAGCTTTTGGGGCGCAGAGACCCAGTACTTC

D: .
size: .
J: TRBJ1-1
V: TRBV2
CDR3: CASRVTTGSNTEAFF
DNA: TGTGCCAGCAGAGTAACGACAGGTTCGAACACTGAAGCTTTCTTT

D: .
size: few
J: TRBJ2-1
V: TRBV27
CDR3: CASSLGAFSHEQFF
DNA: TGTGCCAGCAGTTTAGGGGCCTTTTCGCATGAGCAGTTCTTC

D: TRBD2
size: .
J: TRBJ2-3
V: TRBV7-9
CDR3: CASSFSGSSTDTQYF
DNA: TGTGCCAGCAGCTTTAGCGGGAGTAGCACAGATACGCAGTATTTT

D: .
size: .
J: TRBJ2-3
V: TRBV6-5
CDR3: CASSHKTSGTDTQYF
DNA: TGTGCCAGCAGTCATAAGACATCTGGCACAGATACGCAGTATTTT

D: TRBD1
size: .
J: TRBJ1-1
V: TRBV20-1
CDR3: CSTTGMLNTEAFF
DNA: TGCAGTACGACAGGGATGTTGAACACTGAAGCTTTCTTT

D: .
size: few
J: TRBJ2-1
V: TRBV20-1
CDR3: CSASRPNEQFF
DNA: TGCAGTGCGTCACGTCCCAATGAGCAGTTCTTC

D: .
size: .
J: TRBJ2-7
V: TRBV6-1
CDR3: CASSERDSLWEQYF
DNA: TGTGCCAGCAGTGAACGTGACAGCCTCTGGGAGCAGTACTTC

D: TRBD1
size: .
J: TRBJ2-5
V: TRBV20-1
CDR3: CSAGRQGAETQYF
DNA: TGCAGTGCCGGCAGACAGGGGGCAGAGACCCAGTACTTC

D: .
size: .
J: TRBJ2-5
V: TRBV7-9
CDR3: CASSLVLGAQTQYF
DNA: TGTGCCAGCAGCTTAGTGTTAGGGGCACAGACCCAGTACTTC

D: TRBD1
size: .
J: TRBJ2-7
V: TRBV2
CDR3: CASSKEDRVSSYEQYF
DNA: TGTGCCAGCAGTAAAGAGGACAGGGTTAGCTCCTACGAGCAGTACTTC

D: TRBD1
size: .
J: TRBJ2-2
V: TRBV2
CDR3: CASSGQGAGTGELFF
DNA: TGTGCCAGCAGCGGCCAGGGGGCTGGCACCGGGGAGCTGTTTTTT

D: .
size: .
J: TRBJ2-7
V: TRBV12-3/TRBV12-4
CDR3: CASSFVSSYEQYF
DNA: TGTGCCAGCAGTTTCGTTAGTTCCTACGAGCAGTACTTC

D: TRBD1
size: .
J: TRBJ2-5
V: TRBV5-1
CDR3: CASSSRGQEFSQETQYF
DNA: TGCGCCAGCAGCTCAAGGGGACAGGAGTTTTCCCAAGAGACCCAGTACTTC

D: .
size: .
J: TRBJ2-1
V: TRBV7-2
CDR3: CASSLGGGGSYNEQFF
DNA: TGTGCCAGCAGCTTAGGAGGGGGTGGCTCCTACAATGAGCAGTTCTTC

D: .
size: .
J: TRBJ2-1
V: TRBV7-2
CDR3: CASSLVGRQFF
DNA: TGTGCCAGCAGCTTAGTAGGGAGGCAGTTCTTC

D: TRBD1
size: many
J: TRBJ1-5
V: TRBV7-2
CDR3: CASSPDRGLNQPQHF
DNA: TGTGCCAGCAGCCCGGACAGGGGGCTCAATCAGCCCCAGCATTTT

D: TRBD2
size: .
J: TRBJ2-7
V: TRBV20-1
CDR3: CSASRTSGYPYEQYF
DNA: TGCAGTGCGAGCCGGACTAGCGGGTACCCCTACGAGCAGTACTTC

D: .
size: few
J: TRBJ2-7
V: TRBV20-1
CDR3: CSARAGVRLGEQYF
DNA: TGCAGTGCTAGAGCGGGGGTTCGGTTGGGCGAGCAGTACTTC

D: .
size: once
J: TRBJ2-7
V: TRBV20-1
CDR3: CSAGRQVFYEQYF
DNA: TGCAGTGCTGGCAGACAGGTATTCTACGAGCAGTACTTC